The entry below gives a single TCR beta chain sequence along with its context. Under the authors' procedure: Estimates of nucleated cell counts were drawn from the amplification of reference gene primers. Sequencing used immunoSEQ multiplex PCR; TCRdb keeps in-frame clones, though not all of them. V, J and clone size reflect that table, while D and trimming were determined from the DNA. The sample holds under 350,000 clones; 83% are singletons and the top ten take approximately 9%. These data belong to a study of blood T cell repertoires in COVID-19. In the study overall: Specimens from acute and convalescent COVID-19 originated in the United States, Italy and Spain.

The germline V and J ends were trimmed by 4 bases and 2 bases, with 8 bases remaining between them. The CDR3 runs to 13 residues. Sequenced input: peripheral blood. The sequence was obtained from a woman aged 45-65 years who had recovered from COVID-19. The chain carries TRBV12-3 or TRBV12-4 and TRBJ1-2, with D unresolved. CDR3 DNA sequence: TGTGCCAGCAGTTACCCCGGGAACTATGGCTACACCTTC. Its protein product is CASSYPGNYGYTF.